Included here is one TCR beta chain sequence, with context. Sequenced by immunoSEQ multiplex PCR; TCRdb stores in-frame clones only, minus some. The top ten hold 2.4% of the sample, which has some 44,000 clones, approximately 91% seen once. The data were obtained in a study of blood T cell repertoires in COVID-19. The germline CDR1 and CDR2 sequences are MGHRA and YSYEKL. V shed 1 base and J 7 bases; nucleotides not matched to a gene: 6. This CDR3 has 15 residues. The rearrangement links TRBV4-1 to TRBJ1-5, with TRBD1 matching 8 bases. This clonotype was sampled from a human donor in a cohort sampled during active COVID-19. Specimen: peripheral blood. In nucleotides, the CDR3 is TGCGCCAGCAGCCAAGGCAGGACAGGGCCCCAGCCCCAGCATTTT. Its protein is CASSQGRTGPQPQHF.